This T cell receptor (beta chain) originates from a study of beta chain features in type 1 diabetes. Turning to the study itself: What patients shared with healthy donors was a similar profile of age, gender and cell yields.

This clone appeared a few times. Trimming left V 4 bases short and J 3 bases short, with 13 bases between. The germline V gene has CDR1 SGHDN and CDR2 FVKESK. CDR3 length: 14 residues. Expressed TCRB transcripts were sequenced, since all the RNA that had been isolated was reverse transcribed. The repertoire was sequenced with immunoSEQ multiplex PCR; TCRdb's copy has only in-frame clones and lacks some. The data contain around 330,000 clones, approximately 10% of them seen just once; the ten biggest clones take up 0.015%. J is TRBJ2-7 and V is TRBV14; TRBD1 is a possible D gene (6 bases). This TCR was recovered from a woman aged 25 to 45 in good health. Sequenced input: naive CD4+ T cells from blood. CDR3 loop: CASSLSKGHYEQYF. In nucleotides, the CDR3 is TGTGCCAGCAGCCTTTCTAAGGGACACTACGAGCAGTACTTC.